This TCR beta chain was documented in a study of naive and memory T cell subsets. General observations from the study: TCR counts from RNA may reflect activation-linked expression changes.

This clonotype was recorded at least ten times. Antigen: not known. Trimming removed 4 bases from V and 7 bases from J, with 13 bases in between. Per germline, CDR1 LGHNA and CDR2 YNFKEQ. The CDR3 spans 14 residues. Both TRBC1 and TRBC2 were covered by a beta constant-region primer of two equimolar oligonucleotides. The cDNA 3' end received a ligated single-stranded oligonucleotide carrying the SP2 primer and a 12-nucleotide UMI. TCRdb independently ran MiXCR on the UMI-ligation and nested PCR reads; one entry per CDR3 protein. Of tens of thousands of distinct CDR3 sequences listed, around 14% are singletons. Alpha and beta libraries were amplified separately from the second PCR onward.

The receptor was derived from a human donor in good health. The V call is TRBV4-2, the J call TRBJ1-4; D unclear. The source material was central memory CD4+ T cells from blood. Written as DNA, the CDR3 is TGTGCCAGCAGCCCACAGCTGGAGAGTGAAAAACTGTTTTTT. Its protein product is CASSPQLESEKLFF.